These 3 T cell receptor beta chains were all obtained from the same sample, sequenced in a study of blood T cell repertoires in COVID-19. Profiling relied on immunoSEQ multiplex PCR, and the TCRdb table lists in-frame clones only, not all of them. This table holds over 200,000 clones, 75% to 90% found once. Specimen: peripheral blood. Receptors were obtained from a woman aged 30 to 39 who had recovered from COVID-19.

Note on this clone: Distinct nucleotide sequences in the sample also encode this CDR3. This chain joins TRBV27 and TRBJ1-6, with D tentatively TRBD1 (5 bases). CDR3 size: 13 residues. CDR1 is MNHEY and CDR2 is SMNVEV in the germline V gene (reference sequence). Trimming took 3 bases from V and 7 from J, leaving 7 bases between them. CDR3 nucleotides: TGTGCCAGCAGTTTCGGGGGAAATTCACCCCTCCACTTT. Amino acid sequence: CASSFGGNSPLHF.

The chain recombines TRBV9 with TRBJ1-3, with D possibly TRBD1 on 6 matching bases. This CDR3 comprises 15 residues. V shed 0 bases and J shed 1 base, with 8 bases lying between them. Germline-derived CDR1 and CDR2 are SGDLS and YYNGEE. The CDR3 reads CASSVDGQSGNTIYF. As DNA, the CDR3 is TGTGCCAGCAGCGTAGATGGACAGTCTGGAAACACCATATATTTT.

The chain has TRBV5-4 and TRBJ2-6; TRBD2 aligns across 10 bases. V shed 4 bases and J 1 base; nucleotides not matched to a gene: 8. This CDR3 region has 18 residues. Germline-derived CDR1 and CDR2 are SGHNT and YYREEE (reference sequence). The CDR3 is CASSPQRGGFSGANVLTF. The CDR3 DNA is TGTGCCAGCAGCCCCCAGCGGGGGGGCTTTTCTGGGGCCAACGTCCTGACTTTC.